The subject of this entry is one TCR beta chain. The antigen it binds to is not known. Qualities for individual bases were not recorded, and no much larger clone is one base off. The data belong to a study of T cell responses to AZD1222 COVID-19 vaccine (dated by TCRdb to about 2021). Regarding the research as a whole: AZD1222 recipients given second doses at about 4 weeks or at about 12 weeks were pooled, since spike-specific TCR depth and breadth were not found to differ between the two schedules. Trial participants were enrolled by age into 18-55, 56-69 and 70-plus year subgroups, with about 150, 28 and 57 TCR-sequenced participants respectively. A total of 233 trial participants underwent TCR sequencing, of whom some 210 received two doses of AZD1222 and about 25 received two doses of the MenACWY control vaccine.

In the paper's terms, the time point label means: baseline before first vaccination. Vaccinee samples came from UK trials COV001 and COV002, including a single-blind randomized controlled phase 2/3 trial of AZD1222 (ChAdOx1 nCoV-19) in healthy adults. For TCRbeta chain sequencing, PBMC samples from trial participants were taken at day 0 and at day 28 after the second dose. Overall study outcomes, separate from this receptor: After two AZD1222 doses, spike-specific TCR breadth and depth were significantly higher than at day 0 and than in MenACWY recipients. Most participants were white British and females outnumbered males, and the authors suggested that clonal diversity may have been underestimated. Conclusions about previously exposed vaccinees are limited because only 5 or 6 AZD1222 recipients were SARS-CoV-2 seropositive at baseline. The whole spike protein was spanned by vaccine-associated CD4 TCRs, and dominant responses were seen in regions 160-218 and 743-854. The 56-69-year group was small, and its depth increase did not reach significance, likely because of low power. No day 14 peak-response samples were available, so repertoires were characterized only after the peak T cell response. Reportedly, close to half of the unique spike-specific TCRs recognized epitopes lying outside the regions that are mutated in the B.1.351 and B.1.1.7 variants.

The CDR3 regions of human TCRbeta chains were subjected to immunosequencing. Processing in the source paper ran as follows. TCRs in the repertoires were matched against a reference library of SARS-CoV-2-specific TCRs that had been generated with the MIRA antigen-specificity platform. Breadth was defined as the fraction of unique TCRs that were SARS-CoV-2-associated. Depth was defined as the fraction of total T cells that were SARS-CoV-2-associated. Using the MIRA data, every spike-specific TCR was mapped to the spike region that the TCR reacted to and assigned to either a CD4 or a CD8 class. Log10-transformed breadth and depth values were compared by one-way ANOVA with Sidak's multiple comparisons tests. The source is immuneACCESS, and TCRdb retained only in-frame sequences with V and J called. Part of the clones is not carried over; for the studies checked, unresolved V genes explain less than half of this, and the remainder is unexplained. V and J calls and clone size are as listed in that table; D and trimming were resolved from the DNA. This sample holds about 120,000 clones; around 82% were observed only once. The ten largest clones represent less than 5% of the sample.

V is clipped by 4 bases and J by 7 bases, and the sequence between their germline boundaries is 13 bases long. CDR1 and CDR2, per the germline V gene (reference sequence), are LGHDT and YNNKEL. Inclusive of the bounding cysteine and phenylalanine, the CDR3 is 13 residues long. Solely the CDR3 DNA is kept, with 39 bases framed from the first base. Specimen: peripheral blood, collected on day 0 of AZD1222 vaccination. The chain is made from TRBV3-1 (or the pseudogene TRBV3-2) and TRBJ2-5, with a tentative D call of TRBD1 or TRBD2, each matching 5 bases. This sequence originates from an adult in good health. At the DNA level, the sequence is TGTGCCAGCAGCCGGGGGACGGAAGGGACCCAGTACTTC. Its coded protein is CASSRGTEGTQYF.